These T cell receptor beta chains were read from a single sample in a study of cytomegalovirus exposure and HLA in healthy donors. Generated by immunoSEQ multiplex PCR, the TCRdb table keeps only in-frame clones and is missing some. The sample table sets out roughly 31,000 clones. The sequencing input was PBMCs. These receptors were obtained from a man aged 25-45 years in good health and CMV-seronegative. CDR3s include the opening cysteine and the closing phenylalanine or tryptophan. A D gene is named only where the DNA matches it firmly.

. | TRBV4-2 | CASSQVGGDYGYTF
TRBD1 | TRBV5-1 | CASSPDRDQFF
. | TRBV19 | CASSPTGFRTEAFF
TRBD1 | TRBV29-1 | CSVGSPQGAYGYTF
. | TRBV5-6 | CASSLRGEETQYF
TRBD1 | TRBV19 | CASRGQGLQPQHF
TRBD1 | TRBV7-3 | CASRFYTGTGGTEAFF
TRBD1 | TRBV5-6 | CASSRFGQEYYEQFF
TRBD1 | TRBV9 | CASSVTGTGVTEAFF
. | TRBV4-3 | CASSQDPDGSHYNSPLHF
. | TRBV7-9 | CASQLGGGSGANVLTF
. | TRBV5-1 | CASSLLGNEQFF
. | TRBV7-2 | CASSSIGGLSIYGYTF
TRBD1 | TRBV5-1 | CASRSRGNTDTQYF
. | TRBV7-2 | CASSLDGGGPGYEQYF
. | TRBV11-2 | CASSRAQGSTEAFF
. | TRBV6-4 | CASSDQAGTTDTQYF
. | TRBV28 | CASRPSGSYEQYF
. | TRBV5-1 | CASSLGGLPSPNSPLHF
. | TRBV29-1 | CSVESRNSYEQYF
. | TRBV11-2 | CASSLASGPVNNEKLFF
TRBD1 | TRBV2 | CASSVDGTGFTEAFF
. | TRBV23-1 | CASSQPGSTVRNQPQHF
TRBD1 | TRBV7-8 | CASSLIQGENYEAFF
TRBD1 | TRBV6-5 | CASSRQGTPNYGYTF
. | TRBV7-8 | CASSLGNEDTQYF
. | TRBV28 | CASTKGGSNQPQHF
. | TRBV11-2 | CASSLDFRLYTF
. | TRBV28 | CASSSTLNRVQSYNEQFF
TRBD2 | TRBV7-9 | CASSLSLAGLTTDTQYF
TRBD2 | TRBV4-2 | CASSSGLARDYEQYF
. | TRBV11-3 | CASSAGREQFF
TRBD1 | TRBV5-1 | CASSWQGGTEAFF
. | TRBV2 | CASSEQGNSNQPQHF
. | TRBV14 | CASSPRGHKAYEQYF
TRBD1 | TRBV11-3 | CASRKTGERYEQYF
TRBD1 | TRBV6-5 | CASSYRGLYQETQYF
TRBD2 | TRBV11-1 | CASSLVLAGTGELFF
TRBD1 | TRBV11-2 | CASSLPTGGGLDEQFF
. | TRBV28 | CASSLSYGYTF
. | TRBV5-8 | CASSPGGAHGYTF
. | TRBV7-9 | CASSLVVGDYGYTF
. | TRBV10-3 | CAISGRTGFQGDEQFF
TRBD2 | TRBV5-4 | CASSGTTPPETQYF
TRBD2 | TRBV7-8 | CASRHSREGSGELFF
TRBD2 | TRBV4-1 | CASSQAWREVWETQYF
TRBD1 | TRBV27 | CASSFKGQGAYGYTF
. | TRBV25-1 | CASAPMDKESGELFF
. | TRBV30 | CAWTPGHTYNEQFF
. | TRBV9 | CASRLEGGTYGYTF
TRBD2 | TRBV6-5 | CASSRGGGASYEQYF
. | TRBV6-5 | CASRTISEAFF
TRBD1 | TRBV11-1 | CASSQDRGYGYTF
. | TRBV5-6 | CASTWRRSAYEQYF
TRBD1 | TRBV19 | CASSIDLGGQGDQPQHF